The clone carrying this T cell receptor (beta chain) was seen only a few times. Its antigen is undetermined. Together with a sample-barcoded 5' primer, a J-beta primer mix was included in a second PCR lasting roughly 6 to 12 cycles. MiXCR was run by TCRdb on the 5' RACE reads, yielding one entry per CDR3 protein. The top ten hold roughly 22% of the sample, which has some 750,000 distinct CDR3 sequences, 22% seen once. The data derive from a study of blood T cells in healthy people across ages. The study's findings and limits: Per-million-T-cell TCR beta diversity fell roughly linearly with age. As naive T cell percentage varied, TCR beta diversity correlated strongly with it.

V lost 7 bases, J lost 1 base, and 10 bases lay in between. The germline CDR1 and CDR2 sequences are WNHNN and SYGVQD (reference sequence). The CDR3 loop spans 14 amino acids. The extraction recovered at least 5 micrograms of total RNA per sample. Source material: blood. The chain recombines TRBV10-1 with TRBJ2-2; D perhaps matches TRBD2 (5 bases). This receptor was taken from a man in his 70s in good health. The CDR3 DNA reads TGCGCCAGCACGCGGGCCTTGAACACCGGGGAGCTGTTTTTT. Translation gives CASTRALNTGELFF.